A selection of T cell receptor beta chains follows, all from one sample in a study of beta chain features in type 1 diabetes. Method: immunoSEQ multiplex PCR; TCRdb's copy keeps in-frame clones and lacks some. The sample lists 200,000 to 250,000 clones, about 11% occurring once. Sequencing was done on a sample of central memory CD4+ T cells from blood. These TCRs come from a man aged 18 to 30 in good health. The CDR3 runs from the conserved cysteine through the conserved F or W. D genes are given only for firm matches. The listing skips clone size in some rows; elsewhere it reads once, few, many or a size class.

d_gene: TRBD2; v_gene: TRBV7-9; abundance: many; j_gene: TRBJ2-3; CDR3aa: CASSSGTSADTQYF; CDR3nt: TGTGCCAGCAGCTCAGGGACTAGCGCAGATACGCAGTATTTT
d_gene: .; v_gene: TRBV19; abundance: few; j_gene: TRBJ2-1; CDR3aa: CASSIGLVANEQFF; CDR3nt: TGTGCCAGTAGTATTGGGCTAGTTGCCAATGAGCAGTTCTTC
d_gene: TRBD2; v_gene: TRBV5-1; abundance: few; j_gene: TRBJ2-1; CDR3aa: CASSLPLAGGNNEQFF; CDR3nt: TGCGCCAGCAGCCTACCTCTAGCGGGAGGGAACAATGAGCAGTTCTTC
d_gene: .; v_gene: TRBV28; abundance: .; j_gene: TRBJ2-1; CDR3aa: CASSLIDEQFF; CDR3nt: TGTGCCAGCAGTTTGATCGATGAGCAGTTCTTC
d_gene: .; v_gene: TRBV5-4; abundance: .; j_gene: TRBJ2-5; CDR3aa: CASSSHANQETQYF; CDR3nt: TGTGCCAGCAGCTCGCACGCGAATCAAGAGACCCAGTACTTC
d_gene: TRBD2; v_gene: TRBV5-4; abundance: .; j_gene: TRBJ2-1; CDR3aa: CASSTTSGRDNEQFF; CDR3nt: TGTGCCAGCAGCACGACTAGCGGGAGAGACAATGAGCAGTTCTTC
d_gene: TRBD2; v_gene: TRBV10-3; abundance: many; j_gene: TRBJ2-1; CDR3aa: CAIMGVGGDYNEQFF; CDR3nt: TGTGCCATCATGGGTGTCGGGGGGGACTACAATGAGCAGTTCTTC
d_gene: TRBD2; v_gene: TRBV7-2; abundance: .; j_gene: TRBJ2-1; CDR3aa: CASSLIAGVVGDEQFF; CDR3nt: TGTGCCAGCAGCTTAATAGCGGGAGTGGTGGGGGATGAGCAGTTCTTC
d_gene: .; v_gene: TRBV29-1; abundance: few; j_gene: TRBJ1-1; CDR3aa: CSVDWGGGTEAFF; CDR3nt: TGCAGCGTTGATTGGGGGGGTGGCACTGAAGCTTTCTTT
d_gene: .; v_gene: TRBV7-2; abundance: .; j_gene: TRBJ1-2; CDR3aa: CASSFGDNYGYTF; CDR3nt: TGTGCCAGCAGCTTCGGAGATAACTATGGCTACACCTTC
d_gene: TRBD2; v_gene: TRBV19; abundance: .; j_gene: TRBJ2-5; CDR3aa: CASRRLATEETQYF; CDR3nt: TGTGCCAGTAGAAGACTAGCGACTGAAGAGACCCAGTACTTC
d_gene: .; v_gene: TRBV9; abundance: .; j_gene: TRBJ2-3; CDR3aa: CASSAQPRSSTDTQYF; CDR3nt: TGTGCCAGCAGCGCCCAGCCTAGGTCTAGCACAGATACGCAGTATTTT
d_gene: .; v_gene: TRBV6-1; abundance: .; j_gene: TRBJ1-1; CDR3aa: CASKDFWGTEAFF; CDR3nt: TGTGCCAGCAAGGACTTTTGGGGGACTGAAGCTTTCTTT
d_gene: TRBD1; v_gene: TRBV28; abundance: .; j_gene: TRBJ2-3; CDR3aa: CASSFRDRSWSETQYF; CDR3nt: TGTGCCAGCAGTTTTAGGGACAGGAGCTGGTCAGAGACGCAGTATTTT
d_gene: .; v_gene: TRBV29-1; abundance: .; j_gene: TRBJ1-1; CDR3aa: CSVEGQGRVEAFF; CDR3nt: TGCAGCGTTGAGGGCCAGGGGAGGGTTGAAGCTTTCTTT
d_gene: .; v_gene: TRBV4-2; abundance: .; j_gene: TRBJ2-1; CDR3aa: CASSSPTGSEQFF; CDR3nt: TGTGCCAGCAGCTCCCCGACTGGTAGCGAGCAGTTCTTC
d_gene: TRBD2; v_gene: TRBV9; abundance: .; j_gene: TRBJ2-3; CDR3aa: CASSSGTSKTDTQYF; CDR3nt: TGTGCCAGCAGCTCCGGGACTAGCAAGACAGATACGCAGTATTTT